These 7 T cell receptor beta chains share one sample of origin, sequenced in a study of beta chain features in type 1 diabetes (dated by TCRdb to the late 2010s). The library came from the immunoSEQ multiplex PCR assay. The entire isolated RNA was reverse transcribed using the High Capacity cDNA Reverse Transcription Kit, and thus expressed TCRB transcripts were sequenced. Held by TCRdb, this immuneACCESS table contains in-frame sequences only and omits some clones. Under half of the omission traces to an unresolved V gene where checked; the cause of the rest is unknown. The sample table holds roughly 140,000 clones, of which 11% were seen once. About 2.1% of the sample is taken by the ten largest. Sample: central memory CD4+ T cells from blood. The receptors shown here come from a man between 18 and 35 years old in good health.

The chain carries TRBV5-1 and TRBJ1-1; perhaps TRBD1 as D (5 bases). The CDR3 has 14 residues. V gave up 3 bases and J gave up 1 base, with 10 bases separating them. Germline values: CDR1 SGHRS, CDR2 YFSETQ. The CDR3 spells CASSSTVANTEAFF. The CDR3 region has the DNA TGCGCCAGCAGCTCGACAGTAGCGAACACTGAAGCTTTCTTT.

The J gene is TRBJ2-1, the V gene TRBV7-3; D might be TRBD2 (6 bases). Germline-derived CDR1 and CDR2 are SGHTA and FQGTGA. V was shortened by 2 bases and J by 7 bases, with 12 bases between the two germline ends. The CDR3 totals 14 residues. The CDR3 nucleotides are TGTGCCAGCAGCTTAGGGGAGCGGGTAAATGAGCAGTTCTTC. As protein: CASSLGERVNEQFF.

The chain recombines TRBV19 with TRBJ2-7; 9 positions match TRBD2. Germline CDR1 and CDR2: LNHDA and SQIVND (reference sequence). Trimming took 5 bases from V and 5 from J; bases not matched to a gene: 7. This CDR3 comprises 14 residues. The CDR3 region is CASSAARLADEQYF. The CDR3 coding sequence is TGTGCCAGTAGTGCCGCCAGACTAGCGGACGAGCAGTACTTC.

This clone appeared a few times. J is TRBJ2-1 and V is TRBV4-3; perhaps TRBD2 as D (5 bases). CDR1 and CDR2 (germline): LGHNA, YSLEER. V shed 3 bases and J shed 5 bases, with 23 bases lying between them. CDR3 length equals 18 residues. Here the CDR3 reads CASSHEGAAISVNNEQFF. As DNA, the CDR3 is TGCGCCAGCAGCCACGAGGGAGCCGCGATCTCCGTGAACAATGAGCAGTTCTTC.

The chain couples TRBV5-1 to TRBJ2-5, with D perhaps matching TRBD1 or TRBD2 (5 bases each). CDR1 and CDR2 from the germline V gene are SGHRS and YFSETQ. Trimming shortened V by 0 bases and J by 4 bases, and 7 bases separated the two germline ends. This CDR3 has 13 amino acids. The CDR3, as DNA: TGCGCCAGCAGCTTGGAGGGGAGAGAGACCCAGTACTTC. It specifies CASSLEGRETQYF. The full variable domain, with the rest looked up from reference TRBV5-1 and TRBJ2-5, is KAGVTQTPRYLIKTRGQQVTLSCSPISGHRSVSWYQQTPGQGLQFLFEYFSETQRNKGNFPGRFSGRQFSNSRSEMNVSTLELGDSALYLCASSLEGRETQYFGPGTRLLVL.

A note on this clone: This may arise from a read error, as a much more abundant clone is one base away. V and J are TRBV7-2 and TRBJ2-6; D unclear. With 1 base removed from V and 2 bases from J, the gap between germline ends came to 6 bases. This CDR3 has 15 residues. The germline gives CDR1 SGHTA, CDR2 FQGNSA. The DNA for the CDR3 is TGTGCCAGCAGCTTAGGAAGCGCTGGGGCCAACGTCCTGACTTTC. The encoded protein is CASSLGSAGANVLTF.

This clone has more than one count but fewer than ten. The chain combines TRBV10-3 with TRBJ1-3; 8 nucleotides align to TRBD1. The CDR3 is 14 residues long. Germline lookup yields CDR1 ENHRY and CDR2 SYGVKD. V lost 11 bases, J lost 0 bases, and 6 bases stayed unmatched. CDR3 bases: TGTGCCGCGTTTGGGACAGGCTCTGGAAACACCATATATTTT. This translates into CAAFGTGSGNTIYF.